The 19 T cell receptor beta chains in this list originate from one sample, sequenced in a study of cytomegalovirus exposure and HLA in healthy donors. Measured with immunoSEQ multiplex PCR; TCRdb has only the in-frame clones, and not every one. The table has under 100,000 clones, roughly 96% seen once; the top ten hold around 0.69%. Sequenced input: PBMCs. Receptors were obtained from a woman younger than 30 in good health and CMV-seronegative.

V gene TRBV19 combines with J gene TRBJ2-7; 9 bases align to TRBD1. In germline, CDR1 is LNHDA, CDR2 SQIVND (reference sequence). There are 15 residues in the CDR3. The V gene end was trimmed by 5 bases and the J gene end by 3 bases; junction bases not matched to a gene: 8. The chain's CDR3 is CASSDGTGRNYEQYF. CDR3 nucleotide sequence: TGTGCCAGTAGTGATGGGACAGGGAGGAACTACGAGCAGTACTTC.

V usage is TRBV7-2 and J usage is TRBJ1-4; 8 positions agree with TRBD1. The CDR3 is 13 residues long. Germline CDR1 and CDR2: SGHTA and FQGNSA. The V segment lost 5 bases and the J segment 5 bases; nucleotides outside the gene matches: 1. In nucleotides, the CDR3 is TGTGCCAGCAGCCGACAGGGGAATGAAAAACTGTTTTTT. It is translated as CASSRQGNEKLFF.

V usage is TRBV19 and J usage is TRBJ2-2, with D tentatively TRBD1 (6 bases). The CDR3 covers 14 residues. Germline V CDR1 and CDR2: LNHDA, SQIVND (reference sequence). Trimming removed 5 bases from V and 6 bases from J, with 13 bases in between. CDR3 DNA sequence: TGTGCCAGTAGTGTCCTGGGGGCAGCCGGGGAGCTGTTTTTT. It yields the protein CASSVLGAAGELFF.

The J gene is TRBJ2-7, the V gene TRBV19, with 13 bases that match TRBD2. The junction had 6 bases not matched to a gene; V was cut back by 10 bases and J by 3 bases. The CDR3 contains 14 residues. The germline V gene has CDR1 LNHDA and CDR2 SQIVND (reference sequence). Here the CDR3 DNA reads TGTGCCACCAGGACTAGCGGGGGCAACTACGAGCAGTACTTC. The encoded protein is CATRTSGGNYEQYF.

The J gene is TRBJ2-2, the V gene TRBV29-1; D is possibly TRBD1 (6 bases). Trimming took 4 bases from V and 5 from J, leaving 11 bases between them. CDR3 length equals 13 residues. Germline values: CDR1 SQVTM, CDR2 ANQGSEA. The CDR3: CSVGRQGTGELFF. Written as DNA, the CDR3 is TGCAGCGTTGGCCGGCAGGGGACCGGGGAGCTGTTTTTT.

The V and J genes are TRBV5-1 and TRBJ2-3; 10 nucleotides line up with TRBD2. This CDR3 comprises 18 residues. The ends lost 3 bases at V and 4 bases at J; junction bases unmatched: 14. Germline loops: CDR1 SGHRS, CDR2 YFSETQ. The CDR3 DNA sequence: TGCGCCAGCAGCTCCCCTGATTCGTCTAGCGGGAGCTCAGATACGCAGTATTTT. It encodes CASSSPDSSSGSSDTQYF.

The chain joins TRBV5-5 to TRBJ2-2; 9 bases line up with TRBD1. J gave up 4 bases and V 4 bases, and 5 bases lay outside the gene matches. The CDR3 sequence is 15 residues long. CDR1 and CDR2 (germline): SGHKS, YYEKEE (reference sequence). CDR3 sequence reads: CASSKGQGTTGELFF. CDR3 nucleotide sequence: TGTGCCAGCAGCAAGGGACAGGGCACCACCGGGGAGCTGTTTTTT.

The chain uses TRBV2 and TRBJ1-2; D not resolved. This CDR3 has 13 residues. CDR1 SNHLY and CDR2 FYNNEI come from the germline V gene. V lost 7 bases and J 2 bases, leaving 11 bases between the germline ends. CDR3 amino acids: CASTLTRNYGYTF. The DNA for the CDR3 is TGTGCCAGCACCCTGACAAGAAACTATGGCTACACCTTC. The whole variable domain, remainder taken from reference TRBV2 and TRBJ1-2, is EPEVTQTPSHQVTQMGQEVILRCVPISNHLYFYWYRQILGQKVEFLVSFYNNEISEKSEIFDDQFSVERPDGSNFTLKIRSTKLEDSAMYFCASTLTRNYGYTFGSGTRLTVV.

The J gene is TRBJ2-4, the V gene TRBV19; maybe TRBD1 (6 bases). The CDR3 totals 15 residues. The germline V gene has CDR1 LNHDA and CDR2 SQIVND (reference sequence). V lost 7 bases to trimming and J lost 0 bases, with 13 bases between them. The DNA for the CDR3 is TGTGCCAGTATCTCGACAGGCGCAGCCAAAAACATTCAGTACTTC. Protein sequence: CASISTGAAKNIQYF. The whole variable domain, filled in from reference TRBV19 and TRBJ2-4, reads DGGITQSPKYLFRKEGQNVTLSCEQNLNHDAMYWYRQDPGQGLRLIYYSQIVNDFQKGDIAEGYSVSREKKESFPLTVTSAQKNPTAFYLCASISTGAAKNIQYFGAGTRLSVL.

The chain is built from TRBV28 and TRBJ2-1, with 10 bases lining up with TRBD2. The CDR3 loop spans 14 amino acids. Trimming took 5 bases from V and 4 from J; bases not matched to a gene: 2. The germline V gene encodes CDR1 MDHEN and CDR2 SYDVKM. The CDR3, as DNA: TGTGCCAGCAGTCTAGCGGGGGTGTACAATGAGCAGTTCTTC. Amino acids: CASSLAGVYNEQFF.

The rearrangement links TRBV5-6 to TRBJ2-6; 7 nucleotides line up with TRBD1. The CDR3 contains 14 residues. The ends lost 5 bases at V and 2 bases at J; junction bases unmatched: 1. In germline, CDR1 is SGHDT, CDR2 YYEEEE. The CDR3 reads CASRTGTGANVLTF. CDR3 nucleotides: TGTGCCAGCAGGACAGGGACTGGGGCCAACGTCCTGACTTTC.

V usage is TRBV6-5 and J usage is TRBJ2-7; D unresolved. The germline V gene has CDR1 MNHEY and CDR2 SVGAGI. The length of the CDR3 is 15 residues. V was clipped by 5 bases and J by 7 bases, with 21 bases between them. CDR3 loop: CASSPRKSMVREQYF. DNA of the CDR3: TGTGCCAGCAGTCCACGCAAGTCGATGGTGAGGGAGCAGTACTTC.

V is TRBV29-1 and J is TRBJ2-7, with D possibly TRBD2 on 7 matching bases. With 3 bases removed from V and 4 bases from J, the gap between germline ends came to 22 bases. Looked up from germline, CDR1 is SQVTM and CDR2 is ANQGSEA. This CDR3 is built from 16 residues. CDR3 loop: CSVEPSDGGGGYEQYF. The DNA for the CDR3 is TGCAGCGTTGAGCCCTCCGACGGCGGGGGCGGGTACGAGCAGTACTTC.

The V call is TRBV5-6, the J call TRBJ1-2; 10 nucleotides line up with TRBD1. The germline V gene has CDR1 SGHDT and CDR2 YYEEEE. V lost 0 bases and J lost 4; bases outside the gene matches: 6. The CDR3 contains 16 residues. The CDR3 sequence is CASSLGPGTGVYGYTF. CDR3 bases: TGTGCCAGCAGCTTGGGCCCCGGGACAGGGGTCTATGGCTACACCTTC.

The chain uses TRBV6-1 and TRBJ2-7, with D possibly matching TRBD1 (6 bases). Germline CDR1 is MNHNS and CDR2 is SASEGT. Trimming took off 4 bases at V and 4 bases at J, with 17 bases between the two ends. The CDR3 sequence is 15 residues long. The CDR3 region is CASSATAWGLYEQYF. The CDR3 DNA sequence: TGTGCCAGCAGTGCTACGGCCTGGGGGCTGTACGAGCAGTACTTC.

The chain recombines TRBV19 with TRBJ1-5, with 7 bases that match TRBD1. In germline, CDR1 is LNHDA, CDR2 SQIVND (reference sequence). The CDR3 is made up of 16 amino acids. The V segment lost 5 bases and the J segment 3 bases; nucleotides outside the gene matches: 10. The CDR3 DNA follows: TGTGCCAGTAGTTCCCCGCGAACAGGGGACAATCAGCCCCAGCATTTT. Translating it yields CASSSPRTGDNQPQHF.

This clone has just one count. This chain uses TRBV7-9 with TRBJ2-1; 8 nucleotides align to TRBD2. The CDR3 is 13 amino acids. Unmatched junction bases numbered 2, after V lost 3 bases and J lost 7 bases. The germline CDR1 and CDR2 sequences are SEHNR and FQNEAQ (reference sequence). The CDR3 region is CASSLGGRNEQFF. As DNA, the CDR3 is TGTGCCAGCAGCTTGGGCGGGAGGAATGAGCAGTTCTTC.

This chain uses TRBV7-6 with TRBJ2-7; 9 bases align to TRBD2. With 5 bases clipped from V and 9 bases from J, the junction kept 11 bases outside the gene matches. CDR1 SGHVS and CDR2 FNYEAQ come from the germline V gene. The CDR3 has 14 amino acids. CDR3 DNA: TGTGCCAGCAGCCGAGGGCTAGCGGGGAGCCTGCAGTACTTC. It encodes CASSRGLAGSLQYF.

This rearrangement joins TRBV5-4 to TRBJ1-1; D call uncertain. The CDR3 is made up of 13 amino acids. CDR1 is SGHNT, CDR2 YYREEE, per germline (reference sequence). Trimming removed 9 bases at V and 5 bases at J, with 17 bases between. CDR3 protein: CATKRESGTEAFF. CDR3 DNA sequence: TGTGCCACTAAGCGGGAGTCGGGGACTGAAGCTTTCTTT.